This passage covers 7 T cell receptor beta chains from one sample sequenced in a study of blood T cell repertoires in COVID-19. TCRdb keeps only in-frame clones here, not all; method: immunoSEQ multiplex PCR. There are hundreds of thousands of clones in the sample; about 89% occur only once, and roughly 7.4% lies in the top ten. Sequencing was performed on peripheral blood. These receptors originate from a woman aged 45-59 years with COVID-19, enrolled during active disease.

The chain combines TRBV27 with TRBJ2-1; maybe TRBD2 (7 bases). The germline V gene has CDR1 MNHEY and CDR2 SMNVEV (reference sequence). Trimming cost V 6 bases and J 7 bases, with 10 bases left between them. This CDR3 comprises 12 residues. Written as DNA, the CDR3 is TGTGCCAGCAGGAGGGGGGGGAATGAGCAGTTCTTC. Translated, it gives CASRRGGNEQFF.

The chain links TRBV9 to TRBJ2-1; possibly TRBD2 for D (6 bases). The CDR3 totals 13 residues. Germline lookup yields CDR1 SGDLS and CDR2 YYNGEE. Trimming removed 0 bases at V and 8 bases at J, with 9 bases between. This chain's CDR3 is CASSVDWRDEQFF. As DNA, the CDR3 is TGTGCCAGCAGCGTAGATTGGAGGGATGAGCAGTTCTTC.

The chain couples TRBV5-4 to TRBJ2-1; the match to TRBD1 covers 10 bases. The CDR3 has 14 amino acids. The V segment lost 2 bases and the J segment 8 bases; nucleotides outside the gene matches: 4. In germline, CDR1 is SGHNT, CDR2 YYREEE (reference sequence). The CDR3 DNA reads as TGTGCCAGCAGCTTACGGGACAGGGGCTATGAGCAGTTCTTC. Its protein product is CASSLRDRGYEQFF. The full variable domain, in which reference TRBV5-4 and TRBJ2-1 provide the parts outside the CDR3, is ETGVTQSPTHLIKTRGQQVTLRCSSQSGHNTVSWYQQALGQGPQFIFQYYREEENGRGNFPPRFSGLQFPNYSSELNVNALELDDSALYLCASSLRDRGYEQFFGPGTRLTVL.

This sequence joins TRBV3-1 (or the pseudogene TRBV3-2) and TRBJ2-1; D uncertain. This CDR3 is built from 17 residues. Trimming took 1 base from V and 0 from J, leaving 13 bases between them. In germline, CDR1 is LGHDT, CDR2 YNNKEL (reference sequence). CDR3 in amino acids: CASSQGTAPSSYNEQFF. The CDR3 nucleotides are TGTGCCAGCAGCCAAGGTACCGCGCCGAGCTCCTACAATGAGCAGTTCTTC.

The genes are TRBV3-1 (or the pseudogene TRBV3-2) and TRBJ1-6; TRBD1 agrees at 7 bases. The germline V gene has CDR1 LGHDT and CDR2 YNNKEL (reference sequence). This CDR3 contains 15 residues. The V gene end was trimmed by 4 bases and the J gene end by 8 bases; junction bases not matched to a gene: 8. The CDR3: CASSRVGGAYSPLHF. CDR3 bases: TGTGCCAGCAGCCGGGTAGGGGGCGCTTATTCACCCCTCCACTTT.

Points on this clone: Mismatch with germline at one junction end may stem from a read error. CDR3 nucleotide sequence: TGTGTCAGCAGTCACCAGCGATTGCAAGGAGGGCGAGAGACCCAGTACTTC. As protein: CVSSHQRLQGGRETQYF. The V gene is TRBV6-6, the J gene TRBJ2-5; possible D gene TRBD2, 6 bases. This CDR3 contains 17 residues. Germline CDR1 is MNHNY and CDR2 is SVGAGI (reference sequence).

To note about this clone: The sample contains more than one DNA sequence encoding this CDR3. This chain links TRBV7-2 with TRBJ1-5, with unresolved D. Germline V lookup: CDR1 SGHTA, CDR2 FQGNSA. Trimming took 3 bases from V and 7 from J, leaving 10 bases between them. The length of the CDR3 is 13 residues. The CDR3 bases are TGTGCCAGCAGCTTGTTGTCGGGACAGCCCCAGCATTTT. Its protein product is CASSLLSGQPQHF.